The 14 T cell receptor beta chains below were found in one sample sequenced in a study of shared clonotypes between healthy human individuals. Repertoires were generated with immunoSEQ multiplex PCR, while TCRdb's copy carries only in-frame clones and drops some. Among roughly 2.2 million clones, approximately 95% were seen once, and the ten largest hold under 0.45%. Sequenced material: naive CD4+ T cells from PBMCs. The sample's subset: CD45RA+ positively selected. The receptors were gathered from a young man in good health. Some clones in this sample may be carry-over from other donors' samples.

The chain joins TRBV2 to TRBJ2-1; possible D gene TRBD1, 5 bases. The germline gives CDR1 SNHLY, CDR2 FYNNEI. This CDR3 is built from 15 residues. The V end lost 6 bases, the J end lost 4 bases, and 16 bases lay between the germline ends. The CDR3 nucleotides are TGTGCCAGCAGCCCTGACGTGGGGCCATACAATGAGCAGTTCTTC. Amino acid sequence: CASSPDVGPYNEQFF.

This chain joins TRBV10-3 and TRBJ2-1; 9 bases are a match to TRBD2. Germline V lookup: CDR1 ENHRY, CDR2 SYGVKD. The CDR3 loop spans 14 amino acids. Trimming took 3 bases from V and 8 from J; bases not matched to a gene: 5. For the CDR3, the DNA is TGTGCCATCAGTGATGATCAGCGGGAGGATGAGCAGTTCTTC. Translating gives CAISDDQREDEQFF.

V usage is TRBV7-6 and J usage is TRBJ1-2; 7 nucleotides agree with TRBD1. V was clipped by 5 bases and J by 6 bases; unmatched bases: 9. The CDR3 runs 14 residues. The germline V gene has CDR1 SGHVS and CDR2 FNYEAQ. For the CDR3, the DNA is TGTGCCAGCAGCGCCCTGCGACAGGGAGATGGCTACACCTTC. Translated, it gives CASSALRQGDGYTF.

The gene calls are TRBV6-1 and TRBJ2-5, with 8 bases fitting TRBD2. CDR1 and CDR2 from the germline V gene are MNHNS and SASEGT. This CDR3 spans 15 amino acids. Unmatched junction bases numbered 6, after V lost 5 bases and J lost 1 base. CDR3 sequence: CASSQLAGPQETQYF. The CDR3, as DNA: TGTGCCAGCAGTCAGCTAGCGGGCCCCCAAGAGACCCAGTACTTC.

The V gene is TRBV29-1, the J gene TRBJ2-5; D is undetermined. The better agreement between TRBJ2-7 and the DNA end casts doubt on the J call. This CDR3 has 12 residues. Germline CDR1 reads SQVTM; CDR2 reads ANQGSEA. The CDR3 bases are TGCAGCGTCGAAATGACTGACTACGAGCAGTACTTC. Translation gives CSVEMTDYEQYF.

The chain employs TRBV5-4 and TRBJ2-5; no firm D call. In germline, CDR1 is SGHNT, CDR2 YYREEE (reference sequence). The CDR3 length is 12 residues. Deletions cut 4 bases from V and 0 bases from J, with 4 bases between. CDR3 protein: CASSRYQETQYF. CDR3 DNA sequence: TGTGCCAGCAGCCGGTACCAAGAGACCCAGTACTTC.

The rearrangement uses TRBV6-1 and TRBJ2-1, with 7 bases matching TRBD2. This CDR3 contains 16 residues. The ends lost 3 bases at V and 3 bases at J; junction bases unmatched: 8. Germline CDR1 MNHNS, CDR2 SASEGT. The CDR3, as DNA: TGTGCCAGCAGTGAGTCTCGGGGCGGGAGCTACAATGAGCAGTTCTTC. Translation gives CASSESRGGSYNEQFF.

V usage is TRBV29-1 and J usage is TRBJ1-2; 7 bases map to TRBD1. The CDR3 sequence is 14 residues long. The germline V gene has CDR1 SQVTM and CDR2 ANQGSEA. After removal of 1 base from V and 6 bases from J, the junction contained 8 bases not matched to a gene. CDR3 residues: CSVEAYRGSNGYTF. CDR3 bases: TGCAGCGTTGAAGCGTACAGGGGTTCTAATGGCTACACCTTC.

The chain joins TRBV19 to TRBJ2-7; 7 nucleotides match TRBD2. CDR1 is LNHDA and CDR2 is SQIVND in the germline V gene (reference sequence). There are 15 residues in the CDR3. V was clipped by 5 bases and J by 2 bases; unmatched bases: 9. The CDR3 here is CASSREAAGPYEQYF. The CDR3 nucleotides are TGTGCCAGTAGTCGGGAGGCAGCCGGACCCTACGAGCAGTACTTC.

The chain is built from TRBV9 and TRBJ2-3; no definite D call. Germline CDR1 is SGDLS and CDR2 is YYNGEE. V shed 8 bases and J shed 2 bases, with 18 bases lying between them. There are 15 residues in the CDR3. CDR3 sequence (DNA): TGTGCCAGTGGACGGAGTTCACACGTCACAGATACGCAGTATTTT. The encoded protein is CASGRSSHVTDTQYF.

V and J are TRBV30 and TRBJ2-7, with D possibly being TRBD1 (6 bases). In germline, CDR1 is GTSNPN, CDR2 SVGIG (reference sequence). This CDR3 has 14 residues. V lost 5 bases and J lost 4, with 18 bases in between. CDR3 residues: CAWEQQGNRYEQYF. DNA for the CDR3: TGTGCCTGGGAACAACAGGGAAATAGGTACGAGCAGTACTTC.

With regard to this clone: The junction departs from the called germline gene at one end, perhaps through a read error. The V call is TRBV7-3, the J call TRBJ1-2; tentative D call: TRBD1 (5 bases). CDR3 size: 18 residues. The germline V gene encodes CDR1 SGHTA and CDR2 FQGTGA. The CDR3 DNA sequence: TGTGCCAGCACCCCCCGGGGTAGCGGGACCAAAAGTACCTATGACTACACCTTC. This sequence encodes CASTPRGSGTKSTYDYTF.

The table lists this clone with a count of one. The rearrangement joins TRBV6-5 to TRBJ2-7, with 7 bases lining up with TRBD1. Per the germline V gene, CDR1 is MNHEY and CDR2 is SVGAGI. V was clipped by 8 bases and J by 2 bases; unmatched bases: 6. CDR3 length: 13 residues. The CDR3 sequence is CASLDRDAYEQYF. CDR3 DNA sequence: TGTGCCAGCCTAGACAGGGACGCCTACGAGCAGTACTTC.

The chain uses TRBV5-1 and TRBJ2-1, with D perhaps being TRBD1 or TRBD2 (5 bases each). This CDR3 spans 16 amino acids. With 4 bases removed from V and 3 bases from J, the gap between germline ends came to 17 bases. CDR1 is SGHRS, CDR2 YFSETQ, per germline. DNA of the CDR3: TGCGCCAGCAGCGGACCGACAGCTGGGGGCTACAATGAGCAGTTCTTC. Its translation: CASSGPTAGGYNEQFF. The whole variable domain, filled in from reference TRBV5-1 and TRBJ2-1, reads KAGVTQTPRYLIKTRGQQVTLSCSPISGHRSVSWYQQTPGQGLQFLFEYFSETQRNKGNFPGRFSGRQFSNSRSEMNVSTLELGDSALYLCASSGPTAGGYNEQFFGPGTRLTVL.